This is a list of T cell receptor beta chains from one sample in a study of blood T cell repertoires in COVID-19. Libraries were prepared by immunoSEQ multiplex PCR; TCRdb keeps only in-frame clonotypes and omits some of them. This table holds roughly 250,000 clones, 70% to 90% found once. The sequenced sample consisted of PBMCs or T cells enriched from blood (not recorded which). The source is a woman aged 50 to 65 who had recovered from COVID-19. CDR3s include the opening cysteine and the closing phenylalanine or tryptophan. Each record gives: V gene, J gene, clone size, CDR3 protein. Expanded clones get a size class; other rows say once, few or many, or leave the size out.

>TRBV7-9|TRBJ2-7|-
CASSRGRGLAGGPSYEQYF
>TRBV4-1|TRBJ2-3|-
CASSQAGTITDTQYF
>TRBV4-2|TRBJ1-1|few
CASSQEKRPGLNTEAFF
>TRBV19|TRBJ2-1|-
CASTSWGLAGGHEQFF
>TRBV5-5|TRBJ2-1|-
CASLRQRGSNEQFF
>TRBV28|TRBJ1-3|once
CASSGTGEGGNTIYF
>TRBV19|TRBJ1-2|-
CASSKGVGYGYTF
>TRBV29-1|TRBJ2-3|-
CSVEGQGGTDTQYF
>TRBV11-2|TRBJ2-1|-
CASSLVRGNEQFF
>TRBV10-3|TRBJ2-1|-
CAISDPPSGGTYNEQFF
>TRBV2|TRBJ1-3|-
CASSGTPGNTIYF
>TRBV28|TRBJ2-7|-
CASSLLEGEYEQYF
>TRBV28|TRBJ2-2|-
CASTTGTGNTGELFF
>TRBV4-2|TRBJ1-3|-
CASSQGRTADSGNTIYF
>TRBV7-9|TRBJ2-7|-
CASSSGRSNEQYF
>TRBV7-9|TRBJ2-7|-
CASSFPDRNHEQYF
>TRBV24-1|TRBJ1-4|-
CATWDTTTNEKLFF
>TRBV7-9|TRBJ1-6|once
CASSLETGNSPLHF
>TRBV7-9|TRBJ2-1|-
CASSLVQPSGYSSYNEQFF
>TRBV27|TRBJ2-7|-
CASSLAGGGYEQYF
>TRBV28|TRBJ2-3|-
CASSSPDRGSTDTQYF
>TRBV14|TRBJ1-2|once
CASSQDIGYGYTF
>TRBV7-8|TRBJ1-1|-
CASSYSTGVTEAFF
>TRBV18|TRBJ1-1|-
CASSPDGTEAFF
>TRBV6-5|TRBJ2-2|few
CASRVSGSGTGELFF
>TRBV28|TRBJ2-7|-
CASSPSELRQYF
>TRBV6-5|TRBJ2-3|-
CASSYGPSSTDTQYF
>TRBV7-9|TRBJ1-4|-
CASGTGATGELFF
>TRBV5-6|TRBJ2-7|-
CASSHSGRANEQYF
>TRBV12-3/TRBV12-4|TRBJ1-5|-
CASSFIGNQPQHF
>TRBV27|TRBJ2-7|-
CASSLSRGGNYEQYF
>TRBV7-8|TRBJ2-7|-
CASSLETSGNYEQYF
>TRBV11-2|TRBJ2-1|-
CASSSRTDYNEQFF
>TRBV27|TRBJ2-6|-
CASKRGDAGANVLTF
>TRBV2|TRBJ2-2|many
CASSERDTSENTGELFF
>TRBV27|TRBJ2-7|once
CASSWDRLSYEQYF
>TRBV24-1|TRBJ1-5|-
CATSDSYTTSNQPQHF
>TRBV28|TRBJ2-5|-
CASRPSGETQYF
>TRBV5-1|TRBJ2-1|-
CASSLQGGYNEQFF
>TRBV28|TRBJ2-3|-
CASSSDGTSGAADTQYF
>TRBV15|TRBJ2-3|-
CATSRDGTDTQYF
>TRBV3-1/TRBV3-2|TRBJ2-1|-
CASSQDRGLMKFF
>TRBV3-1/TRBV3-2|TRBJ1-5|-
CASSPSQGNNQPQHF
>TRBV19|TRBJ2-7|-
CASSPTPRQTVSSYEQYF
>TRBV9|TRBJ2-7|-
CASSPWDRHYEQYF
>TRBV24-1|TRBJ2-1|-
CATSDPTSGNYNEQFF
>TRBV4-1|TRBJ2-7|-
CASSQHPGVVNEQYF
>TRBV24-1|TRBJ2-3|-
CATSDSGPRGPDTQYF
>TRBV4-1|TRBJ1-6|-
CASSHGTGIYNSPLHF
>TRBV2|TRBJ1-5|-
CASMWTDNQPQHF
>TRBV2|TRBJ1-2|-
CASSETGDYGYTF
>TRBV28|TRBJ2-7|-
CASTSVSYEQYF
>TRBV3-1/TRBV3-2|TRBJ1-6|-
CASSQGGQEYSYNSPLHF